Following are 5 T cell receptor beta chains from one sample sequenced in a study of blood T cell repertoires in COVID-19 (dated by TCRdb to the early 2020s). Receptors were amplified or captured by the immunoSEQ multiplex PCR assay. Here the immuneACCESS table is served through TCRdb, limited to in-frame sequences with V and J called. Missing clones are a known gap in these copies; in checked studies unresolved V genes cover under half, and the rest lacks a known reason. The sample table shows about 400,000 clones, and about 90% are seen once. The ten largest clones represent over 1% of the sample. The sequenced sample consisted of peripheral blood. Receptors originate from a man aged 35-49 years with acute or convalescent COVID-19.

This clone was observed once. The chain carries TRBV30 and TRBJ2-3, with D perhaps matching TRBD2 (5 bases). V was cut by 0 bases and J by 2 bases, with 15 bases left in between. The germline V gene has CDR1 GTSNPN and CDR2 SVGIG (reference sequence). The CDR3 runs 16 residues. CDR3 loop: CAWSVRGSGITDTQYF. The CDR3, as DNA: TGTGCCTGGAGTGTACGAGGGAGTGGGATCACAGATACGCAGTATTTT.

This chain joins TRBV7-8 and TRBJ2-7; TRBD1 agrees at 9 bases. Germline CDR1 SGHVS, CDR2 FQNEAQ. V lost 5 bases and J lost 3; bases outside the gene matches: 8. The CDR3 runs 15 residues. CDR3 DNA sequence: TGTGCCAGCAGCGAGGGACAGGGAGCGTTCTACGAGCAGTACTTC. Translation: CASSEGQGAFYEQYF. Full variable domain (rest looked up from reference TRBV7-8 and TRBJ2-7): GAGVSQSPRYKVAKRGQDVALRCDPISGHVSLFWYQQALGQGPEFLTYFQNEAQLDKSGLPSDRFFAERPEGSVSTLKIQRTQQEDSAVYLCASSEGQGAFYEQYFGPGTRLTVT.

This sequence joins TRBV13 and TRBJ1-2; weak D call: TRBD1 (6 bases). V lost 5 bases to trimming and J lost 2 bases, with 15 bases between them. This CDR3 comprises 15 residues. The V gene's germline CDR1 is PRHDT and CDR2 FYEKMQ (reference sequence). CDR3 region: CASSETADRNYGYTF. The CDR3 nucleotides are TGTGCCAGCAGCGAAACTGCGGACAGAAACTATGGCTACACCTTC.

The chain combines TRBV5-6 with TRBJ1-1, with D perhaps TRBD1 (5 bases). CDR3 length: 15 residues. The ends were cut back, 4 bases at V and 1 base at J, with 14 bases in the middle. Germline V lookup: CDR1 SGHDT, CDR2 YYEEEE. CDR3 in DNA: TGTGCCAGCAGCGATCTCGGGGGAACGAACACTGAAGCTTTCTTT. As protein: CASSDLGGTNTEAFF.

The chain joins TRBV7-6 to TRBJ2-1; 10 nucleotides line up with TRBD2. Germline assignment: CDR1 SGHVS and CDR2 FNYEAQ. The trim removed 2 bases at V and 10 bases at J, leaving 8 bases unmatched. The CDR3 extends over 15 amino acids. CDR3 region: CASSLRLAGAGEQFF. In DNA form, the CDR3 reads TGTGCCAGCAGCTTACGGCTAGCGGGAGCAGGGGAGCAGTTCTTC. Full variable domain (remainder filled in from reference TRBV7-6 and TRBJ2-1): GAGVSQSPRYKVTKRGQDVALRCDPISGHVSLYWYRQALGQGPEFLTYFNYEAQQDKSGLPNDRFSAERPEGSISTLTIQRTEQRDSAMYRCASSLRLAGAGEQFFGPGTRLTVL.